These T cell receptor beta chains were read from a single sample in a study of cytomegalovirus exposure and HLA in healthy donors. Only in-frame clones appear in the TCRdb table, and some are missing; sequencing was by immunoSEQ multiplex PCR. The top ten clones hold 5.4% of a sample with 110,000 or so clones, roughly 80% of them seen once. Sequences were obtained from PBMCs. The receptor set was obtained from a woman younger than 45 in good health and CMV-seropositive. Each CDR3 is given with its conserved first and last residue.

j_call,v_call,cdr3_aa
TRBJ1-1,TRBV19,CATRDRGNTEAFF
TRBJ2-7,TRBV4-1,CASSQHFVLAGGLYEQYF
TRBJ1-4,TRBV5-1,CASSEGGAGEKLFF
TRBJ2-5,TRBV11-3,CASSLFSGVETQYF
TRBJ2-3,TRBV5-1,CASSRGDKTSTDTQYF
TRBJ2-7,TRBV7-9,CASSLGGYYEQYF
-,TRBV14,CASSQPPGAEQYF
TRBJ1-2,TRBV27,CASSPYPVDSFYGYTF
TRBJ2-3,TRBV11-2,CASSFQAGAGDTQYF
TRBJ1-5,TRBV21-1,CASSKGDSFDQPQHF
TRBJ1-1,TRBV11-3,CASSSGTKRTALGTEAFF
TRBJ2-3,TRBV30,CAWSERSTDTQYF
TRBJ2-1,TRBV28,CASGRLAYNEQFF
TRBJ2-3,TRBV5-6,CASSPMSSADTQYF
TRBJ1-1,TRBV6-5,CASRQMNTEAFF
TRBJ2-7,TRBV28,CASSSDSVYEQYF